This is a list of T cell receptor beta chains from one sample in a study of shared clonotypes between healthy human individuals. Clones were read by immunoSEQ multiplex PCR, and TCRdb kept only the in-frame ones, dropping some. The sample yields about 2 million clones, around 96% seen once. The specimen was naive CD8+ T cells sorted from blood. These receptors all come from a man between 18 and 35 years old in good health. CDR3s include the opening cysteine and the closing phenylalanine or tryptophan. D genes are given only for firm matches. Part of the rows lack a size; the others show once, few, many or a class for expanded clones.

CDR3aa,CDR3nt,v_gene,abundance,d_gene,j_gene
CATSRPFEGANEQYF,TGTGCCACCAGCAGGCCCTTTGAAGGGGCAAACGAGCAGTACTTC,TRBV15,.,.,TRBJ2-7
CASSPGTGELFF,TGTGCCAGCAGCCCCGGCACCGGGGAGCTGTTTTTT,TRBV9,.,.,TRBJ2-2
CASSPSTSGPLPETQYF,TGCGCCAGCAGCCCATCGACTAGCGGGCCCCTCCCGGAGACCCAGTACTTC,TRBV4-3,few,TRBD2,TRBJ2-5
CASSFEGQGVYGYTF,TGTGCCAGCAGCTTCGAAGGACAGGGCGTCTATGGCTACACCTTC,TRBV5-6,.,TRBD1,TRBJ1-2
CASSPVRGEGTGELFF,TGTGCCAGCAGTCCCGTGCGGGGAGAGGGCACCGGGGAGCTGTTTTTT,TRBV2,.,.,TRBJ2-2
CASIGEGTDTQYF,TGTGCCAGTATAGGAGAAGGCACAGATACGCAGTATTTT,TRBV19,.,.,TRBJ2-3
CASSLGLAGTDTQYF,TGTGCCAGCAGCCTGGGGCTAGCGGGCACAGATACGCAGTATTTT,TRBV7-3,.,TRBD2,TRBJ2-3
CASSLMVYRPHSPLHF,TGTGCCAGCAGCCTTATGGTATACAGGCCTCATTCACCCCTCCACTTT,TRBV11-2,.,.,TRBJ1-6
CASSIQDYSNQPQHF,TGTGCCAGTAGCATACAGGATTATAGCAATCAGCCCCAGCATTTT,TRBV19,.,.,TRBJ1-5
CASSVEGGKNSPLHF,TGTGCCAGCAGCGTAGAAGGGGGGAAGAATTCACCCCTCCACTTT,TRBV9,.,.,TRBJ1-6
CAWSVHYSASTDTQYF,TGTGCCTGGAGTGTTCACTACAGTGCTAGCACAGATACGCAGTATTTT,TRBV30,.,.,TRBJ2-3
CASSWLPGEGVMNTEAFF,TGTGCCAGCAGCTGGCTACCGGGGGAGGGCGTGATGAACACTGAAGCTTTCTTT,TRBV11-1,.,.,TRBJ1-1
CASSLPSSLLQYF,TGTGCCAGCAGCTTGCCTAGTTCCTTGCTCCAGTACTTC,TRBV5-6,once,.,TRBJ2-5
CASSEDVVRRMNTEAFF,TGTGCCAGCAGTGAAGATGTGGTCAGGAGAATGAACACTGAAGCTTTCTTT,TRBV2,.,.,TRBJ1-1
CSVSPANTGELFF,TGCAGCGTTAGTCCCGCTAACACCGGGGAGCTGTTTTTT,TRBV29-1,.,.,TRBJ2-2
CASSLAEGQGPSFF,TGCGCCAGCAGCTTGGCCGAGGGACAGGGGCCGTCTTTCTTT,TRBV5-1,.,TRBD1,TRBJ1-1
CASSFYAGTAYNEQFF,TGTGCCAGCAGCTTTTACGCGGGGACAGCCTACAATGAGCAGTTCTTC,TRBV13,.,.,TRBJ2-1
CAWGGENSLQDEQYF,TGTGCCTGGGGGGGGGAAAACAGCCTCCAGGACGAGCAGTACTTC,TRBV30,.,TRBD2,TRBJ2-7
CASSLLDKTDTQYF,TGTGCCAGCAGTCTCCTCGACAAGACAGATACGCAGTATTTT,TRBV28,.,.,TRBJ2-3
CASSLISTGSSYNSPLHF,TGTGCCAGCAGCTTAATATCGACAGGGAGCTCCTATAATTCACCCCTCCACTTT,TRBV7-9,.,TRBD1,TRBJ1-6
CASSAGTVPGELFF,TGTGCCAGCAGTGCCGGGACTGTGCCCGGGGAGCTGTTTTTT,TRBV27,once,.,TRBJ2-2
CASSLEDGENIQYF,TGTGCCAGCAGCTTAGAGGACGGTGAAAACATTCAGTACTTC,TRBV7-6,.,.,TRBJ2-4